Listed here are 19 T cell receptor beta chains from one sample, sequenced in a study of blood T cell repertoires in COVID-19 (dated by TCRdb to the early 2020s). The method was the immunoSEQ multiplex PCR assay. Not all clones reach the TCRdb copy of this immuneACCESS table, which keeps in-frame sequences only. Checked studies attribute under half of the gap to unresolved V genes and leave the rest unexplained. In this sample the table shows 390,000 or so clones, roughly four fifths of which occur a single time. Approximately 5% of the sample comes from the top ten. Sequenced sample: PBMCs or T cells enriched from blood (not recorded which). The origin of the receptors is a woman aged 50 to 60 who had recovered from COVID-19.

The chain combines TRBV7-8 with TRBJ1-5; D remains ambiguous. The CDR3 is 15 residues long. The germline gives CDR1 SGHVS, CDR2 FQNEAQ. The V gene lost 1 base and the J gene lost 0 bases, with 7 bases spanning the gap. Written as DNA, the CDR3 is TGTGCCAGCAGCTTAGATCGGGTTAGCAATCAGCCCCAGCATTTT. It translates to CASSLDRVSNQPQHF.

The chain links TRBV29-1 to TRBJ2-1, with 7 bases aligning to TRBD1. The CDR3 sequence is 15 residues long. CDR1 SQVTM and CDR2 ANQGSEA come from the germline V gene. The CDR3 DNA is TGCAGTGCCGAAGTCGGGGCCAGGGGGTTGAATGAGCAGTTCTTC. Translating it yields CSAEVGARGLNEQFF.

The CDR3 DNA reads TGTGCCAGCAGCTTTCGGGGGATAACGAACACCGGGGAGCTGTTTTTT. It translates to CASSFRGITNTGELFF. V is TRBV5-4 and J is TRBJ2-2; TRBD2 is a possible D gene (6 bases). This CDR3 region has 16 residues. Germline assignment: CDR1 SGHNT and CDR2 YYREEE (reference sequence). Trimming left V 2 bases short and J 0 bases short, with 11 bases between.

This clone was seen more than once but under ten times. The rearrangement uses TRBV5-1 and TRBJ2-1; 8 nucleotides line up with TRBD2. The CDR3 is 13 amino acids. The V gene's germline CDR1 is SGHRS and CDR2 YFSETQ. Trimming removed 3 bases from V and 7 bases from J; junction bases left unmatched: 3. CDR3 nucleotide sequence: TGCGCCAGCAGCTCCGCGGGGGGTAATGAGCAGTTCTTC. Encoded protein: CASSSAGGNEQFF.

This clone was found a few times. The chain has TRBV27 and TRBJ1-1; TRBD1 is a possible D gene (5 bases). This CDR3 region has 14 residues. The germline V gene has CDR1 MNHEY and CDR2 SMNVEV (reference sequence). V lost 1 base and J lost 11, with 17 bases in between. CDR3 sequence: CASSLLTGGGEAFF. The CDR3 region has the DNA TGTGCCAGCAGTTTATTAACGGGGGGAGGGGAGGCTTTCTTT.

On this clone itself: Because the CDR3's place on the DNA is in doubt, the DNA is left out and the CDR3 is given as listed by TCRdb. This chain joins TRBV7-3 and TRBJ2-3; the table calls TRBD2, which could not be checked here. CDR1 is SGHTA and CDR2 is FQGTGA in the germline V gene. From its first to its last residue, the CDR3 has 15 amino acids. CDR3 protein: CASSFGPGFTDTQYF.

CDR3 bases: TGTGCCAGCAGCCAAGGGAAGGGAGGAACCCGGGGCACTGAAGCTTTCTTT. Residues: CASSQGKGGTRGTEAFF. The V gene is TRBV14, the J gene TRBJ1-1; D is unresolved. CDR1 SGHDN and CDR2 FVKESK come from the germline V gene. The CDR3 consists of 17 residues. V lost 1 base and J lost 4, with 19 bases in between. The full variable domain, its missing parts supplied by reference TRBV14 and TRBJ1-1, is EAGVTQFPSHSVIEKGQTVTLRCDPISGHDNLYWYRRVMGKEIKFLLHFVKESKQDESGMPNNRFLAERTGGTYSTLKVQPAELEDSGVYFCASSQGKGGTRGTEAFFGQGTRLTVV.

The V call is TRBV6-5, the J call TRBJ2-2, with D possibly TRBD1 on 6 matching bases. Trimming took off 6 bases at V and 4 bases at J, with 15 bases between the two ends. The CDR3 contains 15 residues. Germline V CDR1 and CDR2: MNHEY, SVGAGI. The DNA of the CDR3 is TGTGCCAGCAGCTCTTGGACAGCCGTCACCGGGGAGCTGTTTTTT. Translating gives CASSSWTAVTGELFF.

The chain combines TRBV5-1 with TRBJ2-5, with D tentatively TRBD2 (5 bases). This CDR3 has 14 amino acids. V was cut by 4 bases and J by 5 bases, with 15 bases left in between. CDR1 is SGHRS and CDR2 is YFSETQ in the germline V gene. This chain's CDR3 is CASSTGNPGETQYF. CDR3 DNA: TGCGCCAGCAGCACCGGGAACCCCGGCGAGACCCAGTACTTC.

The gene calls are TRBV4-3 and TRBJ1-6; no clear D gene. The CDR3 runs 15 residues. Trimming removed 0 bases from V and 9 bases from J, with 12 bases in between. CDR1 LGHNA and CDR2 YSLEER come from the germline V gene. In nucleotides, the CDR3 is TGCGCCAGCAGCCAAGATCCAGCGTTACTTTCACCCCTCCACTTT. As protein: CASSQDPALLSPLHF.

The chain couples TRBV12-5 to TRBJ1-1; no clear D gene. Trimming pared 1 base from V and 4 bases from J, leaving 7 bases between. Germline V gene lookup returns CDR1 LGHNT and CDR2 FRNRAP. The CDR3 is made up of 13 amino acids. CDR3 bases: TGTGCTAGTGGTTTGGGAGCCACCACTGAAGCTTTCTTT. Its translation is CASGLGATTEAFF.

The rearrangement joins TRBV19 to TRBJ2-7; maybe TRBD2 (6 bases). The CDR3 totals 16 residues. Germline CDR1 is LNHDA and CDR2 is SQIVND (reference sequence). V lost 4 bases to trimming and J lost 0 bases, with 16 bases between them. The CDR3 DNA sequence: TGTGCCAGTAGTACCTCCCGTGGGGGGAGCTCCTACGAGCAGTACTTC. This sequence encodes CASSTSRGGSSYEQYF. The full variable domain, its missing parts supplied by reference TRBV19 and TRBJ2-7, is DGGITQSPKYLFRKEGQNVTLSCEQNLNHDAMYWYRQDPGQGLRLIYYSQIVNDFQKGDIAEGYSVSREKKESFPLTVTSAQKNPTAFYLCASSTSRGGSSYEQYFGPGTRLTVT.

This clone appeared many times. V gene TRBV12-2 combines with J gene TRBJ1-2. TRBV12-2 is tagged as a pseudogene. The length of the CDR3 is 15 residues. As DNA, the CDR3 is TGTGCAAGTCGCTTAGCCAGGGAAGCCCGGGGGGGCTACACCTTC. This gives the protein CASRLAREARGGYTF.

This chain connects TRBV3-1 (or the pseudogene TRBV3-2) to TRBJ1-1, with TRBD1 as a possible D gene (6 bases). Germline loops: CDR1 LGHDT, CDR2 YNNKEL (reference sequence). V lost 6 bases and J 5 bases, leaving 16 bases between the germline ends. The CDR3 has 14 residues. The CDR3 DNA follows: TGTGCCAGCAGTCTCACACAGGGACGGACTGAAGCTTTCTTT. This translates into CASSLTQGRTEAFF.

The J gene is TRBJ1-1, the V gene TRBV6-5, with 8 bases that match TRBD1. Germline V gene lookup returns CDR1 MNHEY and CDR2 SVGAGI. V dropped 5 bases and J dropped 2; count of bases not matched to a gene: 7. CDR3 length: 15 amino acids. Here the CDR3 DNA reads TGTGCCAGCAGTACCAAGACAGGGGATAACACTGAAGCTTTCTTT. Translating it yields CASSTKTGDNTEAFF.

The rearrangement uses TRBV27 and TRBJ1-2; D is undetermined. Germline V gene data show CDR1 as MNHEY and CDR2 as SMNVEV (reference sequence). The V and J ends lost 2 bases and 8 bases respectively, with 12 bases between them. The CDR3 is made up of 13 amino acids. The CDR3 is CASSLRWGGGYTF. The DNA of the CDR3 is TGTGCCAGCAGTTTAAGGTGGGGAGGCGGCTACACCTTC.

This chain links TRBV6-5 with TRBJ2-7; 9 bases are a match to TRBD2. V was clipped by 6 bases and J by 3 bases; unmatched bases: 6. The germline CDR1 and CDR2 sequences are MNHEY and SVGAGI. The CDR3 sequence is 14 residues long. The CDR3 coding sequence is TGTGCCAGCAGGCTTAGCGGGGGTATCTACGAGCAGTACTTC. It is translated as CASRLSGGIYEQYF.

This clone was detected a few times. This rearrangement joins TRBV11-2 to TRBJ1-5; unclear D gene. Germline V CDR1 and CDR2: SGHAT, FQNNGV. Trimming took 11 bases from V and 2 from J, leaving 10 bases between them. This CDR3 has 12 amino acids. In DNA form, the CDR3 reads TGTGCCCGGCGGGGTGGCAATCAGCCCCAGCATTTT. Its protein is CARRGGNQPQHF.

This clone was seen a single time. V usage is TRBV15 and J usage is TRBJ1-5, with D possibly being TRBD1 (5 bases). CDR1 and CDR2 from the germline V gene are LNHNV and YYDKDF (reference sequence). The CDR3 is 14 amino acids. Trimming took off 6 bases at V and 5 bases at J, with 14 bases between the two ends. The CDR3 loop is CATRGGDVDQPQHF. Here the CDR3 DNA reads TGTGCCACCAGGGGGGGGGACGTGGATCAGCCCCAGCATTTT.